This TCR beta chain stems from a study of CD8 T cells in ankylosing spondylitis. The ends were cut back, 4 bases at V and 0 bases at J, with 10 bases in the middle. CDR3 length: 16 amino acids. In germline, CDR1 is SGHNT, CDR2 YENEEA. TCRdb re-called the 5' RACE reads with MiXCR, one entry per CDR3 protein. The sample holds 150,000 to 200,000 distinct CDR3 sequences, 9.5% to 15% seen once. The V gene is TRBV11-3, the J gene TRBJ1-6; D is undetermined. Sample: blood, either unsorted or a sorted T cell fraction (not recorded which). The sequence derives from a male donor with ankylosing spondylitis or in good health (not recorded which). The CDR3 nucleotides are TGTGCCAGCAGCTCTGGTCACCCCTCCTATAATTCACCCCTCCACTTT. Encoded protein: CASSSGHPSYNSPLHF.